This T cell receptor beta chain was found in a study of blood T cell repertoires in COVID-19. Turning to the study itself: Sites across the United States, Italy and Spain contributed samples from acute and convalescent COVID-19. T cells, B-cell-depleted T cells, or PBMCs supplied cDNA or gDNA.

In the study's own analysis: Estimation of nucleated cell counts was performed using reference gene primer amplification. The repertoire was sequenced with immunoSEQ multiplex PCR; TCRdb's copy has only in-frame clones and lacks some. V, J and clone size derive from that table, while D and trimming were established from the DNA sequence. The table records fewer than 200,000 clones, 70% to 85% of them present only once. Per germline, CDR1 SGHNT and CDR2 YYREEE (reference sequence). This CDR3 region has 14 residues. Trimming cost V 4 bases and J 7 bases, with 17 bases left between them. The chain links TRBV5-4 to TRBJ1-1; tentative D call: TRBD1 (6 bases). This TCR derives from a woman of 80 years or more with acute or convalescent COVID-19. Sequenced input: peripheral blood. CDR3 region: CASSLPSGGSEAFF. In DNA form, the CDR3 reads TGTGCCAGCAGCCTCCCCTCGGGGGGCAGTGAAGCTTTCTTT.